This T cell receptor (beta chain) was recovered during a study of CD8+CD57+ T cells in acquired aplastic anemia. The wider study: Isolated CD4+ and CD8+ cells, once sorted, yielded DNA averaging about 3.4 ug.

Patients who underwent sequencing had shown CD8+CD57+ cell expansion by flow cytometry. Severe acquired aplastic anemia was the diagnosis recorded for all patients. Among the patients, none had received any therapy at the time of blood sampling. Using genomic DNA as the template, TCR beta VDJ and CDR3 profiling was carried out. TCRdb analysed the reads with MiXCR anew, one entry per CDR3 protein. This sample has around 200,000 distinct CDR3 sequences, with more than 60% found just once. With respect to this clonotype: Antigen: not known.

J lost 0 bases, V lost 4 bases, and 8 bases had no gene match. Germline V gene sequence: CDR1 SGHRS, CDR2 YFSETQ. The CDR3 has 16 residues. Study-wide results and caveats: Between patients and controls, over 25 CD8+ CDR3 sequences were found in common.

The sequencing input was sorted CD4+, CD8+, or CD8+CD57+ T cells (not recorded which) from PBMCs. This TCR was sampled from a human donor with aplastic anemia. V gene TRBV5-1 combines with J gene TRBJ1-1; 8 bases fit TRBD1. CDR3 protein: CASSRQGFTLNTEAFF. The DNA of the CDR3 is TGCGCCAGCAGCCGACAGGGGTTTACGCTGAACACTGAAGCTTTCTTT.